These T cell receptor beta chains were read from a single sample in a study of long-term antiretroviral therapy in people with HIV. The repertoire was sequenced with immunoSEQ multiplex PCR; TCRdb's copy has only in-frame clones and lacks some. The profile shows about 31,000 clones, 70% to 90% of them singletons. The sample in question was unsorted PBMCs, obtained 0.8 years before starting antiretroviral therapy. The receptors were sampled from a man aged 18 to 29 with HIV. CDR3s include the opening cysteine and the closing phenylalanine or tryptophan. Each record gives: CDR3 DNA, CDR3 protein, D gene, clone size, V gene, J gene. The D gene is left open where the match is weak. Some rows mark clone size as missing; the rest say once, few, many or name a class of expanded clone.

CDR3 DNA: TGCGCCAGCAGCTTCTCGTCGCAGAGAGACTACGAGCAGTACTTC
CDR3 protein: CASSFSSQRDYEQYF
D gene: NA
clone size: NA
V gene: TRBV5-1
J gene: TRBJ2-7

CDR3 DNA: TGCGCCAGCAGGGGCGAACACAATGAGCAGTTCTTC
CDR3 protein: CASRGEHNEQFF
D gene: NA
clone size: NA
V gene: TRBV5-1
J gene: TRBJ2-1

CDR3 DNA: TGTGCCAGCAGTGATTACAGGGCAAACACTGAAGCTTTCTTT
CDR3 protein: CASSDYRANTEAFF
D gene: NA
clone size: NA
V gene: TRBV2
J gene: TRBJ1-1

CDR3 DNA: TGCGCCAGCAGCCAGCTGACAGGAGCAGACACCGGGGAGCTGTTTTTT
CDR3 protein: CASSQLTGADTGELFF
D gene: NA
clone size: NA
V gene: TRBV4-3
J gene: TRBJ2-2

CDR3 DNA: TGTGCCAGCAGCTTAATGAGGGCCCCAGATACGCAGTATTTT
CDR3 protein: CASSLMRAPDTQYF
D gene: NA
clone size: NA
V gene: TRBV7-9
J gene: TRBJ2-3

CDR3 DNA: TGTGCCAGCAGCACCCGGCTACAGGGGGTTCGGGAAAAACTGTTTTTT
CDR3 protein: CASSTRLQGVREKLFF
D gene: TRBD1
clone size: NA
V gene: TRBV7-6
J gene: TRBJ1-4

CDR3 DNA: TGTGCCAGCAGCTCCCCCCGGCCTGTTTTCTCTGGAAACACCATATATTTT
CDR3 protein: CASSSPRPVFSGNTIYF
D gene: NA
clone size: NA
V gene: TRBV2
J gene: TRBJ1-3

CDR3 DNA: TGTGCCAGACAACCGGGACAGGGGACCGAGCAGTACTTC
CDR3 protein: CARQPGQGTEQYF
D gene: NA
clone size: NA
V gene: TRBV7-5
J gene: TRBJ2-7

CDR3 DNA: TGTGCCAGCAGGTTGGACAGATCCTACGAGCAGTACTTC
CDR3 protein: CASRLDRSYEQYF
D gene: NA
clone size: NA
V gene: TRBV2
J gene: TRBJ2-7

CDR3 DNA: TGTGCCAGCGCTACAGGGGGTGGGTACGAGCAGTACTTC
CDR3 protein: CASATGGGYEQYF
D gene: TRBD1
clone size: NA
V gene: TRBV5-4
J gene: TRBJ2-7

CDR3 DNA: TGTGCCAGCAGTGATGGGGCAGGGACTCAGCCCCAGCATTTT
CDR3 protein: CASSDGAGTQPQHF
D gene: NA
clone size: few
V gene: TRBV2
J gene: TRBJ1-5

CDR3 DNA: TGCAGCGTTGGGACAGGCCCTAACTATGGCTACACCTTC
CDR3 protein: CSVGTGPNYGYTF
D gene: TRBD1
clone size: NA
V gene: TRBV29-1
J gene: TRBJ1-2

CDR3 DNA: TGCGCCAGCAGCTCCCGGGACAGCAATACTGCAACTAATGAAAAACTGTTTTTT
CDR3 protein: CASSSRDSNTATNEKLFF
D gene: TRBD1
clone size: NA
V gene: TRBV5-1
J gene: TRBJ1-4

CDR3 DNA: TGTGCCAGCAGTTTATTGCGGGACCAAGAGACCCAGTACTTC
CDR3 protein: CASSLLRDQETQYF
D gene: NA
clone size: NA
V gene: TRBV27
J gene: TRBJ2-5

CDR3 DNA: TGTGCCAGCAGCGTACCCTCCCGGACAGGGTTGGGCGGGGAGCTGTTTTTT
CDR3 protein: CASSVPSRTGLGGELFF
D gene: TRBD1
clone size: NA
V gene: TRBV9
J gene: TRBJ2-2

CDR3 DNA: TGTGCCAGCAGCTTAACCTGGACAGGGGGACATGGCTACACCTTC
CDR3 protein: CASSLTWTGGHGYTF
D gene: TRBD1
clone size: once
V gene: TRBV7-8
J gene: TRBJ1-2

CDR3 DNA: TGCGCCAGCAGCTTGCAGGGAACCGAGACCCAGTACTTC
CDR3 protein: CASSLQGTETQYF
D gene: NA
clone size: NA
V gene: TRBV5-1
J gene: TRBJ2-5

CDR3 DNA: TGTGCCAGCAATGAGGGTGGACAGCTTATCGAAGGCTACACCTTC
CDR3 protein: CASNEGGQLIEGYTF
D gene: NA
clone size: NA
V gene: TRBV25-1
J gene: TRBJ1-2

CDR3 DNA: TGTGCCAGCAGCCAAGCCACCACGGGAAATGAGCAGTTCTTC
CDR3 protein: CASSQATTGNEQFF
D gene: NA
clone size: NA
V gene: TRBV14
J gene: TRBJ2-1

CDR3 DNA: TGTGCCAGCAGCAAACACGGGACGGCGGGAGACACCGGGGAGCTGTTTTTT
CDR3 protein: CASSKHGTAGDTGELFF
D gene: TRBD2
clone size: NA
V gene: TRBV7-2
J gene: TRBJ2-2

CDR3 DNA: TGTGCCAGCAGTGGTTCGCGGAGCGGCTACACCTTC
CDR3 protein: CASSGSRSGYTF
D gene: NA
clone size: once
V gene: TRBV25-1
J gene: TRBJ1-2

CDR3 DNA: TGTGCCAGCAGCTTGGGGCCCCCCGACGGTTACTCTAGCACAGATACGCAGTATTTT
CDR3 protein: CASSLGPPDGYSSTDTQYF
D gene: NA
clone size: NA
V gene: TRBV5-6
J gene: TRBJ2-3

CDR3 DNA: TGTGCCAGCAGTTACTCCGAGGACGGAAACACCATATATTTT
CDR3 protein: CASSYSEDGNTIYF
D gene: NA
clone size: once
V gene: TRBV6-5
J gene: TRBJ1-3

CDR3 DNA: TGTGCCAGCAGTGAAGTCCCCGGACCCAATTCACCCCTCCACTTT
CDR3 protein: CASSEVPGPNSPLHF
D gene: NA
clone size: once
V gene: TRBV6-1
J gene: TRBJ1-6

CDR3 DNA: TGTGCCAGCAGAGCATTACCGGGACTAGCGTCCGGGGAGCTGTTTTTT
CDR3 protein: CASRALPGLASGELFF
D gene: TRBD2
clone size: NA
V gene: TRBV4-2
J gene: TRBJ2-2

CDR3 DNA: TGTGCCAGCAGTGAGTACAATGAGCAGTTCTTC
CDR3 protein: CASSEYNEQFF
D gene: NA
clone size: NA
V gene: TRBV25-1
J gene: TRBJ2-1

CDR3 DNA: TGCAGCGTTAGAACTGGGGCCAACGTCCTGACTTTC
CDR3 protein: CSVRTGANVLTF
D gene: NA
clone size: NA
V gene: TRBV29-1
J gene: TRBJ2-6

CDR3 DNA: TGCGCCAGCAGCTTGGGGGCAGGCACCTACGAGCAGTACTTC
CDR3 protein: CASSLGAGTYEQYF
D gene: NA
clone size: NA
V gene: TRBV5-1
J gene: TRBJ2-7

CDR3 DNA: TGTGCCAGCTCTGACTATGGCGCTGAAGCTTTCTTT
CDR3 protein: CASSDYGAEAFF
D gene: NA
clone size: NA
V gene: TRBV19
J gene: TRBJ1-1

CDR3 DNA: TGTGCCAGCAGGGCTACTTGGCAGAAGATTGAAAAACTGTTTTTT
CDR3 protein: CASRATWQKIEKLFF
D gene: NA
clone size: NA
V gene: TRBV28
J gene: TRBJ1-4

CDR3 DNA: TGCGCCAGCAGCTTGGGACAGACTGAAAAACTGTTTTTT
CDR3 protein: CASSLGQTEKLFF
D gene: NA
clone size: NA
V gene: TRBV5-1
J gene: TRBJ1-4

CDR3 DNA: TGCGCCAGCAGCCTAGACTTAGTTTACGAGCAGTACTTC
CDR3 protein: CASSLDLVYEQYF
D gene: NA
clone size: NA
V gene: TRBV5-1
J gene: TRBJ2-7

CDR3 DNA: TGTGCCAGCAGTACCAGGGCCCTCGATGAGCAGTTCTTC
CDR3 protein: CASSTRALDEQFF
D gene: NA
clone size: NA
V gene: TRBV11-3
J gene: TRBJ2-1

CDR3 DNA: TGTGCCAGCAGCACCCGTGGGGGGACCCAGTACTTC
CDR3 protein: CASSTRGGTQYF
D gene: NA
clone size: NA
V gene: TRBV11-3
J gene: TRBJ2-5

CDR3 DNA: TGTGCCAGCAGCTTAGCCGGGACAGGGGGGACCCAGTACTTC
CDR3 protein: CASSLAGTGGTQYF
D gene: TRBD1
clone size: NA
V gene: TRBV7-8
J gene: TRBJ2-5

CDR3 DNA: TGTGCCAGCGCTCCGGGCCCAAATATCGAAGACATTCAGTACTTC
CDR3 protein: CASAPGPNIEDIQYF
D gene: NA
clone size: NA
V gene: TRBV6-1
J gene: TRBJ2-4

CDR3 DNA: TGCGCCAGCAGCCTCCTACCTCCGGGACAGGGATTGCCAGAGAGCACAGATACGCAGTATTTT
CDR3 protein: CASSLLPPGQGLPESTDTQYF
D gene: TRBD1
clone size: NA
V gene: TRBV4-3
J gene: TRBJ2-3

CDR3 DNA: TGTGCCAGCAGCGTAGAAAGGGCGGGGGGGCCGGATGATACGCAGTATTTT
CDR3 protein: CASSVERAGGPDDTQYF
D gene: TRBD2
clone size: once
V gene: TRBV9
J gene: TRBJ2-3

CDR3 DNA: TGTGCCAGCAGGGACAGGGTCTCCTACGAGCAGTACTTC
CDR3 protein: CASRDRVSYEQYF
D gene: TRBD1
clone size: NA
V gene: TRBV6-5
J gene: TRBJ2-7

CDR3 DNA: TGTGCCAGCAGTTTGCGCACTCGATCCTACGAGCAGTACTTC
CDR3 protein: CASSLRTRSYEQYF
D gene: NA
clone size: NA
V gene: TRBV28
J gene: TRBJ2-7